These 8 T cell receptor beta chains came from one sample sequenced in a study of T cells in tuberculosis (dated by TCRdb to the late 2010s). Libraries came from the immunoSEQ multiplex PCR assay. Imported from immuneACCESS, the table was reduced by TCRdb to in-frame sequences with V and J called. These copies leave out some clones; in studies compared against another copy, an unresolved V gene accounts for under half, and the cause of the remainder is not known. Here the sample has around 26,000 clones; just over 90% occur a single time. Roughly 17% of the sample is held by the ten biggest clonotypes. Sequencing was performed on PBMCs. The receptors originated from a donor between 5 and 29 years old with latent tuberculosis or without tuberculosis infection. Some clones in this sample may be carry-over from other donors' samples.

This sequence joins TRBV25-1 and TRBJ2-3; 10 bases are a match to TRBD2. The ends lost 5 bases at V and 4 bases at J; junction bases unmatched: 6. This CDR3 comprises 15 residues. The germline gives CDR1 MGHDK, CDR2 SYGVNS. The CDR3 coding sequence is TGTGCCAGCAGTAGCGGGGGGGCCAGTGCAGATACGCAGTATTTT. Residues: CASSSGGASADTQYF.

V is TRBV6-4 and J is TRBJ2-3, with 8 bases matching TRBD2. The germline gives CDR1 MRHNA, CDR2 SNTAGT. The CDR3 is 14 amino acids. J was trimmed by 5 bases and V by 4 bases; bases with no gene match: 5. The CDR3 sequence is CASSVGGGKDTQYF. In nucleotides, the CDR3 is TGTGCCAGCAGTGTAGGCGGGGGGAAAGATACGCAGTATTTT.

CDR3 bases: TGTGCCATCAGCGGGGGGTCGGGCAATCAGCCCCAGCATTTT. Translating it yields CAISGGSGNQPQHF. The chain is built from TRBV10-3 and TRBJ1-5; a possible D gene is TRBD1 (5 bases). The CDR3 sequence is 14 residues long. CDR1 and CDR2 from the germline V gene are ENHRY and SYGVKD. Trimming shortened V by 6 bases and J by 2 bases, and 11 bases separated the two germline ends.

The chain joins TRBV6-4 to TRBJ1-2; 8 bases map to TRBD1. Germline-derived CDR1 and CDR2 are MRHNA and SNTAGT. This CDR3 has 15 residues. Trimming cost V 4 bases and J 8 bases; bases outside gene matches: 12. The CDR3: CASSGDRGGQEGYTF. The CDR3 DNA sequence: TGTGCCAGCAGTGGAGACAGGGGAGGTCAAGAAGGCTACACCTTC.

This clone occurred once. The genes are TRBV11-2 and TRBJ1-3; D not resolved. The CDR3 spans 16 residues. Between the trimmed V and J ends, which lost 0 bases and 0 bases, there was a span of 9 bases. Germline V CDR1 and CDR2: SGHAT, FQNNGV. The CDR3 nucleotides read TGTGCCAGCAGCTTAGACCGAGCCTCCTCTGGAAACACCATATATTTT. As protein: CASSLDRASSGNTIYF.

The rearrangement joins TRBV29-1 to TRBJ1-6, with 7 bases identical to TRBD1. With 7 bases clipped from V and 7 bases from J, the junction kept 4 bases outside the gene matches. CDR3 length: 12 amino acids. Germline CDR1 and CDR2: SQVTM and ANQGSEA. CDR3 coding DNA: TGCAGCGGGGGGACAGTCAATTCACCCCTCCACTTT. It translates to CSGGTVNSPLHF.

A single count supports this clone. This chain links TRBV29-1 with TRBJ2-3; 11 bases are shared with TRBD1. Germline CDR1 is SQVTM and CDR2 is ANQGSEA. The CDR3 contains 15 residues. The CDR3 loop reads CNGGTGGYSTDTQYF. In nucleotides, the CDR3 is TGCAACGGGGGGACAGGGGGTTATAGCACAGATACGCAGTATTTT.

The chain employs TRBV7-2 and TRBJ2-7, with 11 bases fitting TRBD2. V shed 5 bases, J shed 3 bases, and the junction held 6 bases outside the gene matches. The CDR3 spans 15 residues. Germline CDR1 reads SGHTA; CDR2 reads FQGNSA. This CDR3 is CASSQRGLAVYEQYF. The CDR3, as DNA: TGTGCCAGCAGCCAAAGGGGACTAGCGGTCTACGAGCAGTACTTC. Full variable domain (rest looked up from reference TRBV7-2 and TRBJ2-7): GAGVSQSPSNKVTEKGKDVELRCDPISGHTALYWYRQSLGQGLEFLIYFQGNSAPDKSGLPSDRFSAERTGGSVSTLTIQRTQQEDSAVYLCASSQRGLAVYEQYFGPGTRLTVT.